This TCR beta chain was identified in a study of human T cells and chemical hapten exposure. Study-level information: A mostly female patient group had alopecia areata, totalis or universalis. General observations from the study: TCRs exceeding 1 in 1000 frequency stayed unchanged with DPC sensitization. Counts of expanded TCRs at PT1 were positively correlated with patch test score.

The time point: patch test 1, 2 weeks after DPC sensitization. Treatment defined: therapeutic diphenylcyclopropenone sensitization with weekly scalp DPC. Germline V gives CDR1 SNHLY, CDR2 FYNNEI. CDR3 size: 16 residues. V was trimmed by 6 bases and J by 5 bases, leaving 21 bases between them. One entry per CDR3 protein, called by TCRdb with MiXCR from the RACE reads. This table holds fewer than 100,000 distinct CDR3 sequences, about 12% found once. This clonotype was detected ten times or more. Its specificity is unknown. The chain couples TRBV2 to TRBJ2-3; perhaps D is TRBD1 or TRBD2 (5 bases each). This material consisted of whole blood, taken in connection with sensitization to the hapten diphenylcyclopropenone (DPC). The clonotype originates from an older woman with alopecia areata. Some clones in this sample may be carry-over from other donors' samples. CDR3 sequence reads: CASRASRDPTIDTQYF. The CDR3 nucleotides read TGTGCCAGCAGGGCCTCCCGGGACCCCACGATAGATACGCAGTATTTT.